This TCR beta chain was observed in a study of blood T cell repertoires in COVID-19 (dated by TCRdb to 2020 to 2022). Notes on the research overall: The collaborator samples originated in the United States, Italy and Spain and spanned the acute and convalescent phases of COVID-19. The sample metadata nearly always contained a de-identified subject ID, COVID-19 status, age in years and sex. The prospective study material was composed of cDNA or gDNA derived from T cells, B-cell-depleted T cells, or PBMCs. Where available, HLA class I and class II types were obtained from metadata supplied by the sample provider rather than from assay-based typing. Samples came from the ongoing ImmuneRACE study (first 160 participants) plus 1,254 subjects from 6 global collaborators. A freely available public database, intended as a resource for researchers studying the immune response to SARS-CoV-2, is where the repertoires were released. The dataset comprised deeply sampled blood TCRbeta repertoires from subjects exposed to, actively infected with, or recovered from COVID-19. Paper-wide results and their limitations: Clinical and demographic metadata were provided uncurated, with the amount varying by source and participant.

Notes on this clone: This clone's antigen is unknown. Base-call qualities are not available, and no considerably larger clone is one nucleotide away.

TCRbeta CDR3 regions were amplified from genomic DNA by means of the immunoSEQ Assay, a bias-controlled multiplex PCR. Per the authors' processing: The number of nucleated cells in each sample was estimated from the amplification of reference gene primers within the assay. To quantify the absolute abundance of each unique TCRbeta CDR3 rearrangement, sequence reads were collapsed and filtered. Productive Simpson clonality was computed per sample as the square root of Simpson's diversity index over productive rearrangements. The clones in this table, taken by TCRdb from immuneACCESS, are in-frame only. Not every clone is retained; where verified, under half of the shortfall comes from an unresolved V gene, and the cause of the rest is unknown. The V and J calls and the clone size are those of that table, but D and trimming were determined from the DNA. Here the sample has around 330,000 clones; about nine tenths occur a single time. The ten largest clones add up to roughly 2.6% of the sample.

Reading from cysteine to phenylalanine, the CDR3 counts 16 amino acids. The read is trimmed to its CDR3 DNA, 48 bases read in frame from base 1. From V the trimming removes 6 bases and from J it removes 6 bases, while the gene matches leave 13 bases of the junction unaccounted for. From the germline V gene, CDR1 is WSHSY and CDR2 is SAAADI. Participants in the prospective study were aged roughly 18 to 90 years, lived in approximately 26 United States geographic areas, and enrolled through a virtual design. In the prospective study, participants were assigned to cohorts based on the clinical history participants reported in a screening survey and a study questionnaire. Recovered participants in ImmuneRACE Cohort 3 were defined as having two consecutive negative NP/OP PCR tests, clearance from a healthcare professional, or resolution of symptoms. Each participant in the prospective study had whole blood, serum and a nasopharyngeal or oropharyngeal swab collected by mobile phlebotomists. Participants in the prospective study had the option to provide additional blood draws and questionnaires over an approximately 2-month period. Blood samples from the prospective study were shipped frozen or at room temperature prior to DNA extraction.

Sequenced: PBMCs or T cells enriched from blood (not recorded which). The sequence derives from a man in his sixties who had recovered from COVID-19. The rearrangement combines TRBV10-2 with TRBJ2-3; 9 bases in between match TRBD2. The CDR3 in this case is CASRKGIAGVGDTQYF. At the DNA level, the sequence is TGCGCCAGCAGAAAGGGGATAGCGGGAGTCGGGGATACGCAGTATTTT.